The 27 T cell receptor beta chains below all came from one sample that was sequenced in a study of tumor-infiltrating lymphocytes in primary liver carcinoma. Starting material of around 490 ng total RNA yielded TCR beta cDNA via a constant-region primer. Three nested multiplex PCR rounds, a slightly modified ARM-PCR, produced the libraries for TCR beta. For approximately 9 cycles apiece, the opening two PCR rounds ran with TRBV1-TRBV30 forward primers and a C-beta reverse primer. TCRdb reanalysed the multiplex PCR reads using MiXCR and keeps one entry per CDR3 protein. The repertoire holds 90,000 to 100,000 distinct CDR3 sequences, roughly 69% seen once, with 7.5% to 10% in the top ten. RNA and DNA were co-extracted from about 19-30 mg of unsorted bulk tissue. Sample: liver tumor tissue from sampling region 5. Subset specified: tumor region T5, tumor centre. Receptor source: a woman aged 60-75 years with primary liver carcinoma and hepatitis B virus infection.

Worth noting for this clonotype: Its ends do not fully match the called genes, so a read error is possible. The chain is built from TRBV11-2 and TRBJ2-3; D is ambiguous. Germline V lookup: CDR1 SGHAT, CDR2 FQNNGV. The CDR3 is 11 residues long. This CDR3 reads CASSRTDMQYF. The DNA for the CDR3 is TGCGCCAGCAGCCGCACAGATATGCAGTATTTT.

Concerning this clonotype: This sequence may be a read error, since a much larger clone differs from it by one base. No conserved phenylalanine or tryptophan is present at the end of the CDR3, so a read error is the likely explanation. This chain links TRBV5-4 with TRBJ2-7; 12 nucleotides agree with TRBD2. This CDR3 is 14 amino acids long. Trimming took 1 base from V and 5 from J; bases not matched to a gene: 1. CDR1 is SGHNT, CDR2 YYREEE, per germline (reference sequence). CDR3 in amino acids: CASSLRTSGNEQYS. CDR3 nucleotides: TGTGCCAGCAGCTTGCGGACTAGCGGGAACGAGCAGTACTCC.

In this sample, this clonotype turned up many times. V usage is TRBV6-1 and J usage is TRBJ2-2; 9 nucleotides line up with TRBD1. The CDR3 runs to 16 residues. Germline CDR1 and CDR2: MNHNS and SASEGT. V trimming: 6 bases; J trimming: 7 bases; junction bases outside the gene matches: 12. The CDR3 spells CASRLSGTGSLGELFF. The CDR3 DNA is TGTGCCAGCAGGCTATCCGGGACAGGGTCTCTCGGGGAGCTGTTTTTT.

The genes are TRBV28 and TRBJ1-2, with unresolved D. Trimming removed 5 bases at V and 8 bases at J, with 15 bases between. Germline loops: CDR1 MDHEN, CDR2 SYDVKM. The CDR3 consists of 13 residues. This chain's CDR3 is CASSPPEGWGYTF. CDR3 in DNA: TGTGCCAGCAGTCCCCCAGAGGGTTGGGGCTACACCTTC.

A remark on this clonotype: Since the CDR3 does not end with the conserved phenylalanine or tryptophan, this likely comes from a read error. The genes are TRBV11-2 and TRBJ2-5; D might be TRBD1 or TRBD2, each matching 5 bases. The CDR3 is made up of 13 amino acids. CDR1 is SGHAT, CDR2 FQNNGV, per germline. The CDR3 is CASSLMGPETQYS. As DNA, the CDR3 is TGTGCCAGTAGCTTGATGGGACCAGAGACCCAGTACTCC.

J is TRBJ2-5 and V is TRBV20-1, with D possibly TRBD2 on 5 matching bases. In germline, CDR1 is DFQATT, CDR2 SNEGSKA (reference sequence). Trimming cost V 3 bases and J 0 bases, with 11 bases left between them. The CDR3 length is 14 residues. The CDR3: CSASGGVYQETQYF. CDR3 nucleotides: TGCAGTGCTAGCGGAGGAGTCTACCAAGAGACCCAGTACTTC.

This clonotype has just one count. Here the CDR3 omits its conserved ending phenylalanine or tryptophan, so a read error is the likely source. The limits of the CDR3 on the DNA are not certain, so only TCRdb's listed CDR3 is given. The V gene is TRBV11-2, the J gene TRBJ2-5; TRBD2, as called in the table, went unchecked against the DNA. From its first to its last residue, the CDR3 has 16 amino acids. Germline CDR1 SGHAT, CDR2 FQNNGV. The CDR3 is CASSYPRGSGRETQCL.

CDR3 bases: TGTGCCGGACAAGGGGTTGGTGAGGCCAACGTCCTGACTTTC. Translated, it gives CAGQGVGEANVLTF. The chain carries TRBV5-6 and TRBJ2-6; the D gene is possibly TRBD1 (5 bases). The CDR3 loop spans 14 amino acids. CDR1 and CDR2 (germline): SGHDT, YYEEEE. Between the trimmed V and J ends, which lost 10 bases and 6 bases, there was a span of 17 bases.

As concerns this clonotype: A much larger clone sits a single nucleotide away, making a read error possible. This rearrangement joins TRBV30 to TRBJ2-3; D might be TRBD1 (5 bases). There are 15 residues in the CDR3. CDR1 and CDR2 (germline): GTSNPN, SVGIG (reference sequence). CDR3 sequence reads: CAWSVQVGVTGTQYF. CDR3 DNA: TGTGCCTGGAGTGTACAGGTTGGAGTCACAGGTACGCAGTATTTT.

As regards this clonotype: Possible read error: a much larger clone is one base away. The J gene is TRBJ2-7, the V gene TRBV7-8; TRBD1 matches 9 bases. Looked up from germline, CDR1 is SGHVS and CDR2 is FQNEAQ. The CDR3 covers 18 residues. CDR3 loop: CASSLAWGGTGRAYGQYF. In nucleotides, the CDR3 is TGTGCCAGCAGCTTAGCGTGGGGGGGGACAGGGCGCGCCTACGGGCAGTACTTC. Combining the CDR3 with reference TRBV7-8 and TRBJ2-7 gives the whole variable domain GAGVSQSPRYKVAKRGQDVALRCDPISGHVSLFWYQQALGQGPEFLTYFQNEAQLDKSGLPSDRFFAERPEGSVSTLKIQRTQQEDSAVYLCASSLAWGGTGRAYGQYFGPGTRLTVT.

The chain links TRBV10-3 to TRBJ2-1, with D tentatively TRBD2 (6 bases). The CDR3 is made up of 15 amino acids. Germline V gene lookup returns CDR1 ENHRY and CDR2 SYGVKD. Deletions cut 3 bases from V and 7 bases from J, with 16 bases between. CDR3 protein: CAISEYGGLGNEQFF. The CDR3 DNA is TGTGCCATCAGTGAATACGGGGGTTTAGGGAATGAGCAGTTCTTC.

Turning to this clonotype: Since no conserved phenylalanine or tryptophan closes the CDR3, a read error is the likely cause. The DNA is left out, because the CDR3 cannot be placed on it with certainty; the CDR3 is given as TCRdb lists it. J is TRBJ2-5 and V is TRBV11-2; the D call in the table, TRBD1, was not verified against the DNA. The CDR3 comprises 13 residues, both ends counted. Germline assignment: CDR1 SGHAT and CDR2 FQNNGV. This CDR3 reads CDSGPRGVEIQYL.

CDR3 residues: CASSDELRAKSYEQYF. CDR3 DNA sequence: TGTGCCAGCAGTGACGAACTCCGGGCCAAGTCCTACGAGCAGTACTTC. The J gene is TRBJ2-7, the V gene TRBV25-1; D remains unclear. Germline V lookup: CDR1 MGHDK, CDR2 SYGVNS. Trimming pared 3 bases from V and 1 base from J, leaving 16 bases between. The CDR3 runs 16 residues.

This clonotype was counted between two and nine times. The chain recombines TRBV24-1 with TRBJ2-5, with D perhaps given as TRBD1 or TRBD2 (5 bases each). Per germline, CDR1 KGHDR and CDR2 SFDVKD. The CDR3 loop spans 17 amino acids. Trimming stripped 3 bases from V and 0 bases from J, with 16 bases between. The CDR3 protein is CATSDRGQGGYQETQYF. The CDR3 DNA is TGTGCCACCAGTGATAGAGGGCAGGGTGGGTACCAAGAGACCCAGTACTTC.

This chain connects TRBV12-3 or TRBV12-4 to TRBJ2-1; D is tentatively TRBD1 or TRBD2 (7 bases each). With 6 bases removed from V and 0 bases from J, the gap between germline ends came to 27 bases. The CDR3 is 20 amino acids. The chain's CDR3 is CASSPPPRQGGRSSYNEQFF. DNA for the CDR3: TGTGCCAGCAGCCCCCCCCCGCGACAGGGAGGGCGAAGCTCCTACAATGAGCAGTTCTTC.

In the case of this clonotype: At one end, the junction sequence differs from germline, possibly due to a read error. The chain couples TRBV6-5 to TRBJ2-6, with D unclear. This CDR3 has 18 residues. Looked up from germline, CDR1 is MNHEY and CDR2 is SVGAGI. CDR3 sequence: CVSSYSNIGISGANVLTF. CDR3 nucleotides: TGTGTCAGCAGTTACTCGAATATAGGGATCTCTGGGGCCAACGTCCTGACTTTC.

The table lists this clonotype with many counts. The chain carries TRBV6-2 or TRBV6-3 and TRBJ2-3; a possible D gene is TRBD1 (5 bases). Trimming shortened V by 2 bases and J by 5 bases, and 14 bases separated the two germline ends. This CDR3 region has 15 residues. From germline, CDR1 is MNHEY and CDR2 SVGEGT. The CDR3 sequence: CASSYGQGDRDTQYF. The CDR3 nucleotides are TGTGCCAGCAGTTACGGGCAGGGCGATCGAGATACGCAGTATTTT.

Remarks on this clonotype: A much larger clone is a single base away; this may be a read error. The V call is TRBV12-3 or TRBV12-4, the J call TRBJ2-3; D possibly uses TRBD1 or TRBD2 (6 bases each). This CDR3 is 16 amino acids long. The V gene lost 4 bases and the J gene lost 3 bases, with 17 bases spanning the gap. The CDR3 bases are TGTGCCAGCAGTTCGTTCGGGGGCGCAAGGACAGATACGCAGTATTTT. Protein sequence: CASSSFGGARTDTQYF.

With respect to this clonotype: One junction end does not reproduce the germline sequence, and a read error may be involved. The chain combines TRBV11-2 with TRBJ2-3; 7 nucleotides agree with TRBD1. This CDR3 contains 12 residues. Germline-derived CDR1 and CDR2 are SGHAT and FQNNGV. The CDR3 here is CASSPGTVAFCF. CDR3 nucleotides: TGTGCCAGCAGCCCTGGGACAGTGGCCTTTTGTTTT.

A note on this clonotype: Possible read error: a much larger clone is one base away. The chain combines TRBV10-3 with TRBJ2-7; possible D gene TRBD2, 5 bases. This CDR3 has 14 amino acids. V dropped 3 bases and J dropped 2 bases, with 11 bases sitting between them. CDR1 and CDR2 (germline): ENHRY, SYGVKD. The CDR3 DNA reads as TGTGCCATCAGTGAAGAGCGGAGAACCTACGAGCAGTACTTC. It is translated as CAISEERRTYEQYF.

Comment on this clonotype: The junction departs from the called germline gene at one end, perhaps through a read error. The chain joins TRBV2 to TRBJ2-7; D is ambiguous. CDR1 and CDR2 from the germline V gene are SNHLY and FYNNEI. This CDR3 is built from 10 residues. The CDR3 loop is CVSSDEEQYF. The CDR3 nucleotides are TGTGTCAGCAGTGATGAAGAACAGTACTTC.

In regard to this clonotype: Without the conserved terminal phenylalanine or tryptophan, this CDR3 likely stems from a read error. No DNA is shown, since the ends of the CDR3 on it are uncertain; the CDR3 is the one TCRdb lists. This chain joins TRBV29-1 and TRBJ2-3. The CDR3 length is 13 residues, termini included. Germline V CDR1 and CDR2: SQVTM, ANQGSEA. The CDR3 region is CSVERASGDTQYS.

Worth noting for this clonotype: Germline is not matched at one junction end, which may reflect a read error. The rearrangement uses TRBV12-3 or TRBV12-4 and TRBJ1-2; tentatively, D is TRBD1 (5 bases). The CDR3 contains 15 residues. CDR3 protein: CVSSTQGKAVYGYTF. CDR3 in DNA: TGTGTCAGCAGTACCCAGGGCAAGGCCGTATATGGCTACACCTTC.

J is TRBJ1-2 and V is TRBV14; D not resolved. Deletions cut 6 bases from V and 3 bases from J, with 20 bases between. CDR3 length equals 16 residues. Germline V gene lookup returns CDR1 SGHDN and CDR2 FVKESK. The DNA of the CDR3 is TGTGCCAGCAGTCCGTACGACCAGAGGGCCGACTATGGCTACACCTTC. Encoded protein: CASSPYDQRADYGYTF.

Remarks on this clonotype: One end of the junction fails to match germline, which may point to a read error. The chain carries TRBV4-1 and TRBJ2-6; D tentatively reads TRBD1 or TRBD2 (5 bases each). CDR1 and CDR2 from the germline V gene are MGHRA and YSYEKL. The CDR3 totals 17 residues. The CDR3 spells CASSQEPQGSGTNVRTF. Written as DNA, the CDR3 is TGCGCCAGCAGCCAAGAGCCACAAGGCTCCGGGACCAACGTCCGGACTTTC.

On this clonotype itself: The junction does not match germline at one end; this may be a read error. The rearrangement uses TRBV6-5 and TRBJ1-5; TRBD1 might be the D (6 bases). CDR3 size: 14 residues. Germline assignment: CDR1 MNHEY and CDR2 SVGAGI. CDR3 region: CASSSDSNYQPQLF. CDR3 in DNA: TGTGCCAGCAGTTCGGACAGCAACTATCAGCCCCAGCTTTTT.

This clonotype has just a few counts. The chain employs TRBV12-3 or TRBV12-4 and TRBJ1-3; D remains unclear. V was cut by 3 bases and J by 6 bases, with 12 bases left in between. The CDR3 sequence is 14 residues long. The CDR3 bases are TGTGCCAGCAGTTTGCGAGGTGCTCAAAACACCATATATTTT. Its translation is CASSLRGAQNTIYF.